These 6 T cell receptor beta chains originate from one sample sequenced in a study of Ad26.COV2.S vaccination and SARS-CoV-2 variants. TCRdb's table, derived via immunoSEQ multiplex PCR, lists solely in-frame clones and lacks some. The data hold about 320,000 clones, with about 82% observed a single time. Specified treatment: around 19 received Ad26.COV2.S at low or high dose, single or two shots; about 5 received placebo; per-sample allocation not given. Specimen acquisition occurred on day 63 following the initial vaccine or placebo injection. The input for sequencing was peripheral blood, taken in a trial of Ad26.COV2.S vaccine versus placebo. The origin of the receptors is a person between 18 and 59 years old who received the Ad26.COV2.S COVID-19 vaccine or a placebo.

This clone was recorded once. The genes are TRBV5-1 and TRBJ2-7; D may be TRBD1 or TRBD2 (5 bases each). Trimming left V 3 bases short and J 3 bases short, with 13 bases between. This CDR3 has 14 amino acids. Germline V lookup: CDR1 SGHRS, CDR2 YFSETQ. The CDR3 sequence is CASSSGDGDYEQYF. CDR3 in DNA: TGCGCCAGCAGCTCCGGGGACGGGGACTACGAGCAGTACTTC.

CDR3 in amino acids: CASSATTGGYYGYTF. The CDR3 DNA sequence: TGTGCCAGCAGCGCCACGACAGGGGGCTACTATGGCTACACCTTC. The chain employs TRBV9 and TRBJ1-2; 10 bases agree with TRBD1. V shed 3 bases and J 3 bases; nucleotides not matched to a gene: 5. Germline CDR1 and CDR2: SGDLS and YYNGEE. This CDR3 has 15 amino acids.

The rearrangement links TRBV6-1 to TRBJ2-5, with 8 positions matching TRBD2. The CDR3 consists of 19 residues. Trimming took 0 bases from V and 0 from J; bases not matched to a gene: 12. CDR1 is MNHNS, CDR2 SASEGT, per germline. CDR3 DNA sequence: TGTGCCAGCAGTGAAGCGCCGAGCGGAGCGGGGGCCGACCAAGAGACCCAGTACTTC. Encoded protein: CASSEAPSGAGADQETQYF.

This chain links TRBV11-2 with TRBJ2-3; tentatively, D is TRBD2 (6 bases). The ends were cut back, 5 bases at V and 5 bases at J, with 20 bases in the middle. The CDR3 is 16 residues long. Germline V gene data show CDR1 as SGHAT and CDR2 as FQNNGV. CDR3 protein: CASSRPGLVVLDTQYF. CDR3 DNA sequence: TGTGCCAGCAGCCGCCCGGGACTGGTCGTTTTAGATACGCAGTATTTT.

The chain carries TRBV7-2 and TRBJ2-5; the D gene is possibly TRBD2 (7 bases). This CDR3 is 16 amino acids long. CDR1 is SGHTA, CDR2 FQGNSA, per germline. V shed 5 bases and J shed 3 bases, with 19 bases lying between them. DNA for the CDR3: TGTGCCAGCAGCACCCCGTTCGGGGGGCGGGAAGAGACCCAGTACTTC. Its protein is CASSTPFGGREETQYF.

The rearrangement joins TRBV12-5 to TRBJ1-1, with D uncertain. Germline CDR1 LGHNT, CDR2 FRNRAP. V lost 7 bases and J 6 bases, leaving 15 bases between the germline ends. This CDR3 has 13 amino acids. DNA of the CDR3: TGTGCTAGTGCCATCGAAATCGGGGCTGAAGCTTTCTTT. Its translation is CASAIEIGAEAFF.